This TCR beta chain was recorded in a study of blood T cell repertoires in COVID-19 (dated by TCRdb to about 2020). At the level of the whole study: Samples covering the acute and convalescent phases of COVID-19 were provided by collaborators in the United States, Italy and Spain. The material from the prospective study consisted of cDNA or gDNA derived from T cells, B-cell-depleted T cells, or PBMCs. The repertoires were released in a freely available public database intended as a resource for research on the immune response to SARS-CoV-2. Deeply sampled blood TCRbeta repertoires from subjects exposed to, actively infected with, or recovered from COVID-19 were included in the dataset. Where available, HLA class I and class II types were obtained from metadata supplied by the sample provider rather than from assay-based typing. Samples were obtained from the ongoing ImmuneRACE study (first 160 participants) and from over 1,000 subjects provided by 6 global collaborators. A de-identified subject ID, COVID-19 status, age in years and sex were almost always included in the sample metadata.

The investigation overall reported the following: The amount of clinical and demographic metadata varied by source and participant and was provided uncurated.

The germline V and J ends show losses of 5 bases and 2 bases respectively, and no gene match explains 6 bases of the junction. CDR1 and CDR2, per the germline V gene, are SQVTM and ANQGSEA. Inclusive of the bounding cysteine and phenylalanine, the CDR3 is 14 residues long. The retained sequence is limited to the CDR3, 42 bases, with the frame set at the first base. As to this clone: It has no known antigen specificity. Per-base qualities were not stored, and no clone one base away is much larger.

TCRbeta CDR3 regions were amplified from genomic DNA using the immunoSEQ Assay, a bias-controlled multiplex PCR. Regarding the original processing steps: Nucleated cell counts per sample were estimated from amplification of reference gene primers within the assay. To quantify the absolute abundance of each unique TCRbeta CDR3 rearrangement, sequence reads were collapsed and filtered. Productive Simpson clonality was computed per sample as the square root of Simpson's diversity index over productive rearrangements. TCRdb carries this immuneACCESS record with in-frame sequences only. Its versions omit some clonotypes, under half of them owing to an unresolved V gene in the studies checked, with the rest unexplained. Clone size and V and J calls were adopted from that table, with D and trimming inferred from the DNA. Within this sample are 190,000 or so clones, with 78% of them counted one time only. The ten largest clones represent 2.5% to 3.5% of the sample.

Collaborating institutions collected whole blood in K2EDTA tubes following their own protocols. For TCRbeta analysis, collaborators shipped samples as frozen whole blood, isolated PBMCs, or DNA extracted from either of those sample types. Sequences were obtained from peripheral blood. The sequence links TRBV29-1 to TRBJ2-1, and TRBD2 aligns with 7 junction nucleotides. This clonotype was sampled from a woman of 80 years or more with active or convalescent COVID-19. The nucleotide sequence reads TGCAGCGTTACTCTAGCGGATACCTACAATGAGCAGTTCTTC. Translated, it gives CSVTLADTYNEQFF.